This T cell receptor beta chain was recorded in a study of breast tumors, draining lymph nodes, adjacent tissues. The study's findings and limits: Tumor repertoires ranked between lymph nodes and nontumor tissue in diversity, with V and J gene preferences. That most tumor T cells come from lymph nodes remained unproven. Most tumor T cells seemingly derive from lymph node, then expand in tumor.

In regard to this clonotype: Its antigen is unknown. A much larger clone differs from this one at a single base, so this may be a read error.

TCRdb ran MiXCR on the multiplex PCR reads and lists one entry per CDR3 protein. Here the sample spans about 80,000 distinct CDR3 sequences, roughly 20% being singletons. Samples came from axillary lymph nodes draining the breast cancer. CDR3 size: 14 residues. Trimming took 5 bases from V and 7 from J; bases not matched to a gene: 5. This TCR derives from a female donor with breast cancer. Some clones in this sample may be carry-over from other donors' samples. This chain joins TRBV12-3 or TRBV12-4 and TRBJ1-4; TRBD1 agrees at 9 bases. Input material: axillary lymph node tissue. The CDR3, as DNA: TGTGCCAGCAGTACAGGGGGCAGGAGTGAAAAACTGTTTTTT. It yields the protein CASSTGGRSEKLFF.